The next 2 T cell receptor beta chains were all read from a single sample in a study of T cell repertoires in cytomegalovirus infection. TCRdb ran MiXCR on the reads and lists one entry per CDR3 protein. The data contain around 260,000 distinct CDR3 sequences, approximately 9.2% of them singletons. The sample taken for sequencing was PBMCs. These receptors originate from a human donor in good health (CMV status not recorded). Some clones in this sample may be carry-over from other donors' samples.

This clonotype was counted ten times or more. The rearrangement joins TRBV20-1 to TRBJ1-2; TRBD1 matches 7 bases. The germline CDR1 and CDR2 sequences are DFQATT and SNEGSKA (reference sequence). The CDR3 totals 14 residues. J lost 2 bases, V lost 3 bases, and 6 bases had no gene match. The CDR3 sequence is CSASPIQGNYGYTF. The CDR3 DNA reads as TGCAGTGCTAGTCCGATACAGGGGAACTATGGCTACACCTTC.

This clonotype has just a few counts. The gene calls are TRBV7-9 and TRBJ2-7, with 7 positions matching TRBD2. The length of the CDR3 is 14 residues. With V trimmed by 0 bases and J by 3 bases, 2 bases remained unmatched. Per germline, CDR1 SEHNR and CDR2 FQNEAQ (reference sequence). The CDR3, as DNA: TGTGCCAGCAGCTTAGCGGGAGGGGTCTACGAGCAGTACTTC. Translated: CASSLAGGVYEQYF.